The 31 T cell receptor beta chains below were found in one sample sequenced in a study of shared clonotypes between healthy human individuals. Libraries were prepared by immunoSEQ multiplex PCR; TCRdb keeps only in-frame clonotypes and omits some of them. The sample consists of some 2,000,000 clones, almost 96% of them appearing once. Input material: naive CD4+ T cells sorted from blood. The subset: CD45RA+ positively selected. The origin of the receptors is a man aged 18 to 35 in good health.

Only a few counts were recorded for this clone. This chain uses TRBV30 with TRBJ2-7, with D possibly matching TRBD2 (5 bases). V was shortened by 3 bases and J by 12 bases, with 18 bases between the two germline ends. This CDR3 is 12 amino acids long. Germline V gene data show CDR1 as GTSNPN and CDR2 as SVGIG (reference sequence). The CDR3 sequence is CAWSRSSGGRYF. The DNA for the CDR3 is TGTGCCTGGAGCCGGTCTTCCGGCGGGCGGTACTTC.

This clone was detected only once. Distinct nucleotide sequences in the sample also encode this CDR3. The chain is built from TRBV7-2 and TRBJ2-5; no reliable D call. Trimming pared 5 bases from V and 0 bases from J, leaving 4 bases between. This CDR3 spans 12 amino acids. Germline-derived CDR1 and CDR2 are SGHTA and FQGNSA. The CDR3 reads CASSRYQETQYF. The DNA of the CDR3 is TGTGCCAGCAGCCGATACCAAGAGACCCAGTACTTC.

Points on this clone: Additional DNA sequences in this sample encode the identical CDR3. This chain joins TRBV10-2 and TRBJ2-3; no firm D call. The CDR3 extends over 12 amino acids. CDR1 is WSHSY, CDR2 SAAADI, per germline. Between the trimmed V and J ends, which lost 5 bases and 1 base, there was a span of 4 bases. The CDR3 nucleotides are TGCGCCAGCAGTAGGGGCACAGATACGCAGTATTTT. This encodes CASSRGTDTQYF.

This chain uses TRBV19 with TRBJ2-7; D not certain. The CDR3 loop spans 14 amino acids. The V end was cut by 4 bases, the J end by 3 bases, with 13 bases between. CDR1 is LNHDA, CDR2 SQIVND, per germline (reference sequence). CDR3 in amino acids: CASSTYSENYEQYF. For the CDR3, the DNA is TGTGCCAGTAGTACGTACAGTGAAAACTACGAGCAGTACTTC.

CDR3 loop: CASGQGSTDTQYF. CDR3 coding DNA: TGCGCCAGCGGACAGGGAAGCACAGATACGCAGTATTTT. This chain joins TRBV10-1 and TRBJ2-3, with 8 bases that match TRBD1. Unmatched junction bases numbered 1, after V lost 8 bases and J lost 0 bases. From germline, CDR1 is WNHNN and CDR2 SYGVQD (reference sequence). The length of the CDR3 is 13 residues.

V is TRBV5-4 and J is TRBJ2-7; 10 bases are shared with TRBD2. Germline loops: CDR1 SGHNT, CDR2 YYREEE (reference sequence). CDR3 length: 15 residues. The V segment lost 1 base and the J segment 3 bases; nucleotides outside the gene matches: 4. This CDR3 reads CASSLKLAGRYEQYF. The DNA of the CDR3 is TGTGCCAGCAGCTTGAAACTAGCGGGGCGCTACGAGCAGTACTTC.

The chain has TRBV28 and TRBJ1-2; D gene ambiguous. The CDR3 extends over 15 amino acids. V was cut by 6 bases and J by 2 bases, with 16 bases left in between. Germline V gene sequence: CDR1 MDHEN, CDR2 SYDVKM. The CDR3 spells CASSPYSQMNYGYTF. The CDR3 region has the DNA TGTGCCAGCAGCCCGTACTCACAGATGAACTATGGCTACACCTTC.

In regard to this clone: The sample holds other DNA sequences that translate to the same CDR3. The chain employs TRBV6-5 and TRBJ1-1; D uncertain. This CDR3 contains 15 residues. CDR1 and CDR2 (germline): MNHEY, SVGAGI. V lost 0 bases and J lost 0, with 8 bases in between. CDR3 in DNA: TGTGCCAGCAGTTACTCAGGAGTTATGAACACTGAAGCTTTCTTT. Its translation is CASSYSGVMNTEAFF.

This clone was observed a single time. The identical CDR3 is also encoded by other nucleotide sequences in the sample. The genes are TRBV6-5 and TRBJ2-5, with D unresolved. The CDR3 totals 14 residues. Germline V lookup: CDR1 MNHEY, CDR2 SVGAGI. V was shortened by 2 bases and J by 1 base, with 8 bases between the two germline ends. CDR3 sequence: CASSYLAAQETQYF. DNA for the CDR3: TGTGCCAGCAGTTACCTGGCGGCCCAAGAGACCCAGTACTTC.

The V call is TRBV5-4, the J call TRBJ1-2; D not certain. The CDR3 is 14 residues long. Germline V CDR1 and CDR2: SGHNT, YYREEE (reference sequence). Trimming pared 2 bases from V and 7 bases from J, leaving 15 bases between. The CDR3, as DNA: TGTGCCAGCAGCTTTGACGTGTCAACGGCTGGCTACACCTTC. Translated: CASSFDVSTAGYTF.

Details on this clone: Different DNA sequences within this sample yield the same CDR3. This chain uses TRBV6-6 with TRBJ1-5, with 11 bases fitting TRBD1. The germline gives CDR1 MNHNY, CDR2 SVGAGI (reference sequence). The CDR3 spans 15 residues. V dropped 2 bases and J dropped 7; count of bases not matched to a gene: 4. The CDR3: CASSYGDRGNQPQHF. CDR3 in DNA: TGTGCCAGCAGTTACGGGGACAGGGGGAACCAGCCCCAGCATTTT.

The chain couples TRBV6-1 to TRBJ2-3, with 7 positions matching TRBD2. V was clipped by 3 bases and J by 10 bases; unmatched bases: 4. The CDR3 is 12 residues long. Germline assignment: CDR1 MNHNS and CDR2 SASEGT. CDR3 in DNA: TGTGCCAGCAGTGAGGGGAGGGTAGCGCAGTATTTT. As protein: CASSEGRVAQYF.

To note about this clone: Within the sample, other DNA sequences also encode this same CDR3. This rearrangement joins TRBV18 to TRBJ2-7; 10 nucleotides match TRBD1. Germline V gives CDR1 KGHSH, CDR2 LQKENI. CDR3 length: 14 amino acids. V lost 3 bases to trimming and J lost 4 bases; unmatched junction nucleotides: 3. The CDR3, as DNA: TGTGCCAGCTCACCGGGACAGGGGTTTTACGAGCAGTACTTC. This sequence encodes CASSPGQGFYEQYF.

For the CDR3, the DNA is TGTGCCAGCAGCTTAGCGCAAGAGGGGGCGGGCTATGGCTACACCTTC. This codes for CASSLAQEGAGYGYTF. The chain has TRBV7-6 and TRBJ1-2; 7 bases line up with TRBD1. In germline, CDR1 is SGHVS, CDR2 FNYEAQ. Trimming took 0 bases from V and 4 from J; bases not matched to a gene: 8. The CDR3 runs 16 residues.

The chain combines TRBV19 with TRBJ1-1; D is possibly TRBD1 (5 bases). CDR1 is LNHDA and CDR2 is SQIVND in the germline V gene (reference sequence). With 6 bases removed from V and 1 base from J, the gap between germline ends came to 9 bases. This CDR3 is 13 amino acids long. The CDR3: CASRVGGNTEAFF. CDR3 DNA sequence: TGTGCCAGTAGGGTGGGGGGGAACACTGAAGCTTTCTTT.

This chain links TRBV28 with TRBJ1-1; possibly TRBD1 for D (5 bases). V was trimmed by 7 bases and J by 0 bases, leaving 12 bases between them. The CDR3 loop spans 14 amino acids. The germline gives CDR1 MDHEN, CDR2 SYDVKM. DNA for the CDR3: TGTGCCAGCATGGCCGGGGCCATGAACACTGAAGCTTTCTTT. Translated, it gives CASMAGAMNTEAFF.

A note on this clone: The sample contains more than one DNA sequence encoding this CDR3. The chain links TRBV7-2 to TRBJ2-7, with 10 bases that match TRBD2. This CDR3 has 14 residues. The V gene's germline CDR1 is SGHTA and CDR2 FQGNSA. The V and J ends lost 5 bases and 2 bases, in that order; junction bases with no gene match: 3. The CDR3 reads CASSRTSGTYEQYF. For the CDR3, the DNA is TGTGCCAGCAGCCGGACTAGCGGTACCTACGAGCAGTACTTC.

The chain recombines TRBV5-1 with TRBJ1-1; perhaps TRBD1 as D (5 bases). CDR1 and CDR2 from the germline V gene are SGHRS and YFSETQ. The V gene lost 5 bases and the J gene lost 7 bases, with 21 bases spanning the gap. CDR3 size: 15 residues. CDR3 DNA sequence: TGCGCCAGCAGTGCCGCCGGGGGTCGCGAAAATGAAGCTTTCTTT. Its protein is CASSAAGGRENEAFF. The full variable domain, its missing parts supplied by reference TRBV5-1 and TRBJ1-1, is KAGVTQTPRYLIKTRGQQVTLSCSPISGHRSVSWYQQTPGQGLQFLFEYFSETQRNKGNFPGRFSGRQFSNSRSEMNVSTLELGDSALYLCASSAAGGRENEAFFGQGTRLTVV.

V gene TRBV7-2 combines with J gene TRBJ1-2; the D is unclear. Germline V gives CDR1 SGHTA, CDR2 FQGNSA. This CDR3 has 12 amino acids. Trimming took off 2 bases at V and 8 bases at J, with 9 bases between the two ends. The CDR3 sequence is CASSLWESGYTF. For the CDR3, the DNA is TGTGCCAGCAGCTTATGGGAGTCGGGCTACACCTTC.

The rearrangement joins TRBV30 to TRBJ1-6; D gene uncertain. Germline assignment: CDR1 GTSNPN and CDR2 SVGIG (reference sequence). This CDR3 contains 12 residues. The ends were cut back, 7 bases at V and 4 bases at J, with 8 bases in the middle. In nucleotides, the CDR3 is TGTGCCTATGGACCTTATAATTCACCCCTCCACTTT. Protein sequence: CAYGPYNSPLHF.

This clone was counted once. Other nucleotide sequences in the sample specify the same CDR3. This sequence joins TRBV11-2 and TRBJ2-1; 14 bases fit TRBD2. The CDR3 runs to 16 residues. V shed 1 base and J 4 bases; nucleotides not matched to a gene: 0. Germline lookup yields CDR1 SGHAT and CDR2 FQNNGV. DNA for the CDR3: TGTGCCAGCAGCTTAGGACTAGCGGGAGGGTACAATGAGCAGTTCTTC. It specifies CASSLGLAGGYNEQFF.

This chain uses TRBV6-1 with TRBJ1-1, with D perhaps TRBD1 (6 bases). V was cut by 1 base and J by 4 bases, with 16 bases left in between. CDR1 MNHNS and CDR2 SASEGT come from the germline V gene. The CDR3 has 16 amino acids. This chain's CDR3 is CASSEVGGGRGTEAFF. The CDR3, as DNA: TGTGCCAGCAGTGAAGTCGGAGGGGGGCGGGGCACTGAAGCTTTCTTT.

This chain connects TRBV5-1 to TRBJ2-2; D possibly corresponds to TRBD1 (5 bases). Trimming pared 4 bases from V and 5 bases from J, leaving 15 bases between. CDR1 is SGHRS, CDR2 YFSETQ, per germline. CDR3 length: 15 residues. The CDR3 DNA follows: TGCGCCAGCAGCCCGGAAGCAGGGTTAACCGGGGAGCTGTTTTTT. It is translated as CASSPEAGLTGELFF.

This clone was picked up one time. The chain recombines TRBV28 with TRBJ1-6, with a tentative D call TRBD1 (5 bases). The CDR3 loop spans 12 amino acids. V lost 6 bases, J lost 9 bases, and 9 bases lay in between. CDR1 and CDR2 from the germline V gene are MDHEN and SYDVKM. The CDR3 loop reads CASRPGPSPLHF. CDR3 bases: TGTGCCAGCAGGCCGGGGCCTTCACCCCTCCACTTT.

The chain is built from TRBV10-3 and TRBJ2-7; D is uncertain. The CDR3 extends over 13 amino acids. The V end was cut by 0 bases, the J end by 6 bases, with 9 bases between. CDR1 and CDR2 from the germline V gene are ENHRY and SYGVKD. The CDR3 DNA reads as TGTGCCATCAGTGAGTCCTTTCCGGGCGAGCAGTACTTC. Protein product: CAISESFPGEQYF.

This chain uses TRBV7-3 with TRBJ2-1; D ambiguous. This CDR3 region has 15 residues. The germline V gene has CDR1 SGHTA and CDR2 FQGTGA. The V gene lost 7 bases and the J gene lost 2 bases, with 15 bases spanning the gap. CDR3 in DNA: TGTGCCAGCACACCCTCAGGTGGGACCTACAATGAGCAGTTCTTC. This gives the protein CASTPSGGTYNEQFF. Variable domain in full (rest from reference TRBV7-3 and TRBJ2-1): GAGVSQTPSNKVTEKGKYVELRCDPISGHTALYWYRQSLGQGPEFLIYFQGTGAADDSGLPNDRFFAVRPEGSVSTLKIQRTERGDSAVYLCASTPSGGTYNEQFFGPGTRLTVL.

This clone was seen a single time. The V gene is TRBV5-8, the J gene TRBJ2-7; D is ambiguous. The CDR3 covers 13 residues. Germline values: CDR1 SGHTS, CDR2 YDEGEE. The germline V and J ends were trimmed by 0 bases and 2 bases, with 6 bases remaining between them. Here the CDR3 reads CASSLGPPYEQYF. The CDR3, as DNA: TGTGCCAGCAGCTTGGGCCCGCCCTACGAGCAGTACTTC.

This clone is a singleton in its sample. The V gene is TRBV6-5, the J gene TRBJ1-1; D possibly corresponds to TRBD1 (5 bases). The CDR3 contains 13 residues. With 5 bases removed from V and 4 bases from J, the gap between germline ends came to 11 bases. Germline V gene lookup returns CDR1 MNHEY and CDR2 SVGAGI. CDR3 loop: CASSASGSTEAFF. The CDR3 DNA reads as TGTGCCAGCAGTGCTTCAGGGTCCACTGAAGCTTTCTTT.

This chain joins TRBV10-3 and TRBJ2-1; TRBD2 matches 7 bases. With 3 bases clipped from V and 4 bases from J, the junction kept 3 bases outside the gene matches. Germline CDR1 is ENHRY and CDR2 is SYGVKD. This CDR3 region has 14 residues. CDR3 loop: CAISETSAYNEQFF. The CDR3 bases are TGTGCCATCAGTGAAACTAGCGCTTACAATGAGCAGTTCTTC.

This rearrangement joins TRBV28 to TRBJ1-2; 7 bases align to TRBD1. The trim removed 6 bases at V and 7 bases at J, leaving 14 bases unmatched. Germline V gene sequence: CDR1 MDHEN, CDR2 SYDVKM. The CDR3 runs to 15 residues. CDR3 protein: CASSQNRGGSVGYTF. The CDR3 DNA is TGTGCCAGCAGCCAAAACAGGGGCGGGTCGGTTGGCTACACCTTC.

The chain links TRBV5-6 to TRBJ1-1, with 7 nucleotides matching TRBD1. Germline V gene lookup returns CDR1 SGHDT and CDR2 YYEEEE. Trimming took 5 bases from V and 3 from J; bases not matched to a gene: 10. The CDR3 totals 15 residues. Here the CDR3 reads CASSPQGVLYTEAFF. In nucleotides, the CDR3 is TGTGCCAGCAGTCCCCAGGGGGTATTGTACACTGAAGCTTTCTTT.